These T cell receptor beta chains were read from a single sample in a study of OX40 agonist ivuxolimab in advanced cancers. Some clones are missing from TCRdb's copy, which holds only in-frame ones; the method was immunoSEQ multiplex PCR. This table has just over 95,000 clones, 90% appearing once. Source: CD4+ or CD8+ T cells sorted from blood, taken in a trial of the OX40 agonist ivuxolimab. Source of these receptors: an adult with an advanced solid tumor such as melanoma, head and neck, liver or kidney cancer. Each CDR3 is given with its conserved first and last residue.

v_gene | CDR3aa
TRBV5-1 | CASSLGGGSGYTF
TRBV19 | CASSIVLGLAGGLFNEQFF
TRBV27 | CASSLLGGAYGYTF
TRBV11-3 | CASSSNTRTGQETQYF
TRBV7-8 | CASSPAGQGSYEQYF
TRBV7-2 | CASSPGQGTQPQHF
TRBV9 | CASSVDGVYNEQFF
TRBV5-4 | CASSRPGQNTGELFF
TRBV27 | CASSSRLAPTGDTQYF
TRBV27 | CASSSPSGSITGELFF
TRBV27 | CASSDPPGQIYEQYF